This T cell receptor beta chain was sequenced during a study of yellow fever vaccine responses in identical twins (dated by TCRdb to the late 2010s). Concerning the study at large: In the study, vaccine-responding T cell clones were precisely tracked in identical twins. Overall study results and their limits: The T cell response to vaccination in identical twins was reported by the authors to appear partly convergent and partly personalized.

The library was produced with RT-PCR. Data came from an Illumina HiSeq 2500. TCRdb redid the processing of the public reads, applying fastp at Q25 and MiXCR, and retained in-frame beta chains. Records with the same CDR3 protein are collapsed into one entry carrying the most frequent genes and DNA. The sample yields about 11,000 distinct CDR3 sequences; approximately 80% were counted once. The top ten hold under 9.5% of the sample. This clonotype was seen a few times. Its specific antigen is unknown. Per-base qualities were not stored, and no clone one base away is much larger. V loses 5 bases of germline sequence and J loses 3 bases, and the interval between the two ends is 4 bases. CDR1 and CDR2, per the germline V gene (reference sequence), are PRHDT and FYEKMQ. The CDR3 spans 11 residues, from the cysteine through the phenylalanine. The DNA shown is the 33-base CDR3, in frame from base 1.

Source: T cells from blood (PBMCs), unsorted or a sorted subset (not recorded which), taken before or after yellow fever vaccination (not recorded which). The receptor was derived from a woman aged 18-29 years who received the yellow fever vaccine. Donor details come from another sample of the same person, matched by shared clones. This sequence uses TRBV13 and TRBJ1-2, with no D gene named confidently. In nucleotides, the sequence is TGTGCCAGCAGCGTAGACTATGGCTACACCTTC. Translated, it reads CASSVDYGYTF. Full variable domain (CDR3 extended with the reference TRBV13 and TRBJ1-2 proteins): AAGVIQSPRHLIKEKRETATLKCYPIPRHDTVYWYQQGPGQDPQFLISFYEKMQSDKGSIPDRFSAQQFSDYHSELNMSSLELGDSALYFCASSVDYGYTFGSGTRLTVV.